This T cell receptor (beta chain) originates from a study of control samples from healthy donors and cancer patients. Assay: immunoSEQ multiplex PCR; the TCRdb copy retains only in-frame clones and omits some. In the table there are about 180,000 clones, 90% to 95% of which are singletons. Germline loops: CDR1 KGHSH, CDR2 LQKENI. The CDR3 sequence is 14 residues long. J gave up 4 bases and V 4 bases, and 1 base lay outside the gene matches. Sequenced sample: blood. The receptor was derived from a woman aged 18-35 years in good health. The rearrangement links TRBV18 to TRBJ1-5, with TRBD1 matching 10 bases. CDR3 amino acids: CASSRTGGNQPQHF. Written as DNA, the CDR3 is TGTGCCAGCTCACGGACAGGGGGTAATCAGCCCCAGCATTTT.